This passage covers 15 T cell receptor beta chains from one sample sequenced in a study of early T cells in non-severe SARS-CoV-2 infection. TCRdb independently ran MiXCR on the 5' RACE reads; one entry per CDR3 protein. The sample holds about 110,000 distinct CDR3 sequences, roughly 12% seen once. The specimen was whole blood. Receptors were obtained from an adult who was a healthcare worker with PCR-confirmed SARS-CoV-2 infection or an uninfected control (not recorded which).

This clonotype was picked up many times. CDR3 protein: CASRWGSEAFF. CDR3 DNA sequence: TGTGCCAGCAGATGGGGATCTGAAGCTTTCTTT. The V gene is TRBV5-4, the J gene TRBJ1-1; no clear D. Germline V gene sequence: CDR1 SGHNT, CDR2 YYREEE (reference sequence). CDR3 length: 11 amino acids. Trimming took 5 bases from V and 6 from J, leaving 8 bases between them. Complete variable domain (other parts from reference TRBV5-4 and TRBJ1-1): ETGVTQSPTHLIKTRGQQVTLRCSSQSGHNTVSWYQQALGQGPQFIFQYYREEENGRGNFPPRFSGLQFPNYSSELNVNALELDDSALYLCASRWGSEAFFGQGTRLTVV.

This clonotype was counted many times. The V gene is TRBV9, the J gene TRBJ1-4; 7 nucleotides agree with TRBD1. V gave up 2 bases and J gave up 10 bases; unmatched junction bases: 11. CDR1 SGDLS and CDR2 YYNGEE come from the germline V gene. This CDR3 contains 15 residues. CDR3 amino acids: CASSVDSGTAAKLFF. CDR3 DNA: TGTGCCAGCAGCGTCGATAGCGGGACAGCGGCAAAACTGTTTTTT. The variable domain in full, with the rest retrieved from reference TRBV9 and TRBJ1-4, is DSGVTQTPKHLITATGQRVTLRCSPRSGDLSVYWYQQSLDQGLQFLIQYYNGEERAKGNILERFSAQQFPDLHSELNLSSLELGDSALYFCASSVDSGTAAKLFFGSGTQLSVL.

This clonotype has only a few counts. The chain is built from TRBV4-1 and TRBJ1-6, with TRBD1 matching 8 bases. V lost 4 bases, J lost 0 bases, and 8 bases stayed unmatched. Germline V gene sequence: CDR1 MGHRA, CDR2 YSYEKL. The CDR3 runs to 18 residues. CDR3 nucleotides: TGCGCCAGCAGCCGAGGGACAGGTCCTAACTCCTATAATTCACCCCTCCACTTT. Translated, it gives CASSRGTGPNSYNSPLHF.

The table lists this clonotype with many counts. V and J are TRBV6-5 and TRBJ2-6; D possibly corresponds to TRBD1 (6 bases). The V end lost 6 bases, the J end lost 2 bases, and 11 bases lay between the germline ends. The CDR3 is 15 amino acids. Per germline, CDR1 MNHEY and CDR2 SVGAGI. The CDR3 region has the DNA TGTGCCAGCAGAGCCACAGGGACTGGGGCCAACGTCCTGACTTTC. This codes for CASRATGTGANVLTF.

In its sample, this clonotype was seen a few times. The chain carries TRBV11-2 and TRBJ2-1; D is unresolved. CDR1 SGHAT and CDR2 FQNNGV come from the germline V gene. V was cut by 5 bases and J by 6 bases, with 11 bases left in between. CDR3 size: 13 residues. The CDR3 protein is CASSLRALNEQFF. The CDR3 bases are TGTGCCAGCAGCCTCCGGGCCCTCAATGAGCAGTTCTTC.

The rearrangement uses TRBV12-2 and TRBJ2-7; no DNA check was done on the table's D call, TRBD1. TRBV12-2 is a pseudogene locus. The CDR3 spans 14 residues. In DNA, the CDR3 is TGTGCAAGTCGCTTGAGAGGGGTCCTCTACGAGCAGTACTTC. This codes for CASRLRGVLYEQYF.

The sample holds many counts of this clonotype. The gene calls are TRBV28 and TRBJ2-1; no reliable D call. V was trimmed by 3 bases and J by 7 bases, leaving 25 bases between them. Germline V gene lookup returns CDR1 MDHEN and CDR2 SYDVKM. The CDR3 sequence is 18 residues long. This chain's CDR3 is CASSFLPGLLAGRNEQFF. CDR3 bases: TGTGCCAGCAGTTTTCTGCCCGGGCTCCTGGCTGGCCGGAATGAGCAGTTCTTC.

The chain carries TRBV20-1 and TRBJ2-2, with D maybe TRBD2 (6 bases). The V gene's germline CDR1 is DFQATT and CDR2 SNEGSKA (reference sequence). Trimming removed 3 bases at V and 3 bases at J, with 17 bases between. This CDR3 is built from 16 residues. CDR3 nucleotides: TGCAGTGCTAGGACAGCCGGGACTTCCTACACCGGGGAGCTGTTTTTT. Translating gives CSARTAGTSYTGELFF.

V gene TRBV4-1 combines with J gene TRBJ2-2; D is perhaps TRBD2 (6 bases). The germline CDR1 and CDR2 sequences are MGHRA and YSYEKL. The V end lost 4 bases, the J end lost 4 bases, and 16 bases lay between the germline ends. The CDR3 contains 16 residues. In DNA form, the CDR3 reads TGCGCCAGCAGCCCCGAGGCTAGCGCGGTCACCGGGGAGCTGTTTTTT. This gives the protein CASSPEASAVTGELFF.

This clonotype has a handful of counts. The chain carries TRBV11-2 and TRBJ2-2; 7 bases align to TRBD1. V was pared by 5 bases and J by 8 bases, with 14 bases of the junction left unmatched. Per germline, CDR1 SGHAT and CDR2 FQNNGV. The CDR3 is made up of 16 amino acids. The chain's CDR3 is CASSGRDSSILGELFF. The CDR3 nucleotides are TGTGCCAGCAGCGGACGGGACAGTAGTATTTTAGGGGAGCTGTTTTTT.

V and J are TRBV2 and TRBJ2-1; D assignment may be TRBD1 or TRBD2 (5 bases each). Trimming removed 4 bases at V and 0 bases at J, with 7 bases between. CDR3 length: 14 amino acids. CDR1 and CDR2 (germline): SNHLY, FYNNEI. The CDR3 nucleotides are TGTGCCAGCAGTGGGGGACGCTCCTACAATGAGCAGTTCTTC. It yields the protein CASSGGRSYNEQFF.

This rearrangement joins TRBV5-1 to TRBJ2-1; possible D gene TRBD1, 6 bases. The V and J ends lost 0 bases and 1 base respectively, with 11 bases between them. This CDR3 has 16 residues. CDR1 SGHRS and CDR2 YFSETQ come from the germline V gene. The CDR3 region is CASSLEDRSSYNEQFF. The CDR3 DNA sequence: TGCGCCAGCAGCTTGGAGGACAGATCTTCCTACAATGAGCAGTTCTTC.

This clonotype showed up many times. The CDR3 DNA is TGTGCCACCTCCCCGGGGGGTAATCTCGATGAGCAGTTCTTC. This codes for CATSPGGNLDEQFF. V and J are TRBV24-1 and TRBJ2-1; 7 bases are shared with TRBD2. This CDR3 is 14 amino acids long. In germline, CDR1 is KGHDR, CDR2 SFDVKD. Losses at the gene ends were 9 bases for V and 8 bases for J; bases not matched to a gene: 12.

This sequence joins TRBV7-9 and TRBJ2-5, with 14 bases that match TRBD2. J was trimmed by 4 bases and V by 5 bases; bases with no gene match: 6. This CDR3 contains 16 residues. CDR1 is SEHNR, CDR2 FQNEAQ, per germline (reference sequence). The CDR3 DNA reads TGTGCCAGCAGCGCGGGACTAGCGGGAGTAGGAGAGACCCAGTACTTC. Translation: CASSAGLAGVGETQYF.

The chain couples TRBV4-2 to TRBJ2-2, with D hard to call. The CDR3 sequence is 15 residues long. V lost 2 bases, J lost 1 base, and 8 bases lay in between. Germline V lookup: CDR1 LGHNA, CDR2 YNFKEQ. CDR3 sequence: CASSQIPMNTGELFF. The CDR3 DNA reads as TGTGCCAGCAGCCAAATTCCAATGAACACCGGGGAGCTGTTTTTT.